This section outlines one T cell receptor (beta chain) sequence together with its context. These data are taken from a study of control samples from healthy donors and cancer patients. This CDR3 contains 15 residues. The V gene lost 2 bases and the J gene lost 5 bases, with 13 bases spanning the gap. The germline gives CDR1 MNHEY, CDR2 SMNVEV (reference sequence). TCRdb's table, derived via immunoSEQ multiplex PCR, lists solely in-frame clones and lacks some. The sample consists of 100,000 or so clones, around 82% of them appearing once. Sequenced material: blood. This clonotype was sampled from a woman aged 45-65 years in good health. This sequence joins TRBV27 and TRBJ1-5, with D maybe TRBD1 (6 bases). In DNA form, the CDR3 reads TGTGCCAGCAGTTTAAGGGGGGGTGGGGATCAGCCCCAGCATTTT. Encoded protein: CASSLRGGGDQPQHF.